The rows below give T cell receptor beta chains drawn from one sample of a study of blood T cell repertoires in COVID-19. Data came from immunoSEQ multiplex PCR; TCRdb stores just in-frame clones and leaves some out. The data contain a few hundred thousand clones, under 90% of them singletons. Sequencing was carried out using peripheral blood. The source is a woman aged 55-70 years who had recovered from COVID-19. CDR3s include the opening cysteine and the closing phenylalanine or tryptophan. The D gene is left open where the match is weak. The size field is filled for only some rows; it gives once, few, many or a size class.

TRBD1,NA,TRBJ2-6,TRBV19,CASSKDRGSGANVLTF,TGTGCCAGTAGTAAGGACAGGGGGTCTGGGGCCAACGTCCTGACTTTC
NA,NA,TRBJ2-7,TRBV7-2,CASSWDTFYEQYF,TGTGCCAGCAGCTGGGACACTTTCTACGAGCAGTACTTC
TRBD1,once,TRBJ1-2,TRBV7-3,CASSPAHRGHSGYTF,TGTGCCAGCAGCCCCGCACACAGGGGCCACAGTGGCTACACCTTC
TRBD1,NA,TRBJ1-2,TRBV6-5,CASSSPGQHGYTF,TGTGCCAGCAGTTCCCCGGGACAGCATGGCTACACCTTC
NA,NA,TRBJ2-1,TRBV3-1/TRBV3-2,CASTRNNEQFF,TGTGCCAGCACCAGGAACAATGAGCAGTTCTTC
TRBD2,NA,TRBJ2-2,TRBV7-2,CASSPPGGRDTGELFF,TGTGCCAGCAGCCCCCCGGGGGGGAGGGACACCGGGGAGCTGTTTTTT
TRBD1,NA,TRBJ1-2,TRBV27,CASSRQGYYGYTF,TGTGCCAGCAGTCGACAGGGGTACTATGGCTACACCTTC
NA,once,TRBJ2-5,TRBV7-9,CASSFRSGTQYF,TGTGCCAGCAGCTTCCGGTCGGGGACCCAGTACTTC
NA,NA,TRBJ1-2,TRBV6-6,CASKKDSNNYGYTF,TGTGCCAGCAAGAAAGACAGTAACAACTATGGCTACACCTTC
NA,once,TRBJ2-1,TRBV25-1,CASSGTDGSSYNEQFF,TGTGCCAGCAGTGGAACGGACGGGAGCTCCTACAATGAGCAGTTCTTC
NA,NA,TRBJ2-5,TRBV13,CASSTRGETQYF,TGTGCCAGCAGCACCAGGGGAGAGACCCAGTACTTC
TRBD1,NA,TRBJ1-2,TRBV30,CASKPTGTGSLAYGYTF,TGTGCCTCGAAACCTACCGGGACAGGGAGTTTAGCCTATGGCTACACCTTC
NA,NA,TRBJ1-1,TRBV27,CASSSGSAAFF,TGTGCCAGCAGTTCAGGGTCGGCGGCTTTCTTT
NA,NA,TRBJ1-6,TRBV7-8,CASSPSGAHSPLHF,TGTGCCAGCAGCCCGAGCGGCGCTCACTCACCCCTCCACTTT
NA,NA,TRBJ1-5,TRBV19,CASSQIQQPQHF,TGTGCCAGTAGTCAAATACAACAGCCCCAGCATTTT
TRBD2,NA,TRBJ2-1,TRBV4-1,CASSHASGTSGNEQFF,TGCGCCAGCAGCCACGCGTCCGGGACTAGCGGGAATGAGCAGTTCTTC
NA,NA,TRBJ2-2,TRBV15,CATSRGGRTGELFF,TGTGCCACCAGCAGGGGGGGGCGCACCGGGGAGCTGTTTTTT
NA,NA,TRBJ1-5,TRBV6-1,CASNGRSNQPQHF,TGTGCCAGCAACGGCAGGAGCAATCAGCCCCAGCATTTT
NA,NA,TRBJ2-7,TRBV9,CASSVVFGGEQYF,TGTGCCAGCAGCGTAGTTTTTGGCGGAGAGCAGTACTTC
NA,NA,TRBJ2-3,TRBV29-1,CSVVRGFVGEGQYF,TGCAGCGTTGTGCGGGGCTTCGTCGGAGAAGGGCAGTATTTT
NA,NA,TRBJ2-1,TRBV19,CASSIDGGSSYNEQFF,TGTGCCAGTAGTATAGATGGGGGGAGCTCCTACAATGAGCAGTTCTTC
TRBD1,NA,TRBJ1-2,TRBV6-5,CASSPQGGRYGYTF,TGTGCCAGCAGTCCACAGGGGGGGAGGTATGGCTACACCTTC
NA,NA,TRBJ2-7,TRBV7-2,CASSSNGRGRYEQYF,TGTGCCAGCAGCTCTAACGGCAGGGGCAGGTACGAGCAGTACTTC
NA,NA,TRBJ1-4,TRBV7-9,CASSHRELDEKLFF,TGTGCCAGCAGCCACAGGGAGCTAGATGAAAAACTGTTTTTT
TRBD1,NA,TRBJ2-2,TRBV13,CASSTRTGLYNTGELFF,TGTGCCAGCAGCACACGGACAGGGCTCTACAACACCGGGGAGCTGTTTTTT
TRBD2,NA,TRBJ2-5,TRBV5-1,CASSLVLGTTMETQYF,TGCGCCAGCAGCTTGGTTTTGGGGACTACAATGGAGACCCAGTACTTC
NA,NA,TRBJ1-1,TRBV30,CAWSVFGIGMNTEAFF,TGTGCCTGGAGTGTGTTCGGGATAGGAATGAACACTGAAGCTTTCTTT
TRBD2,NA,TRBJ2-7,TRBV5-4,CASSSGTSGISYEQYF,TGTGCCAGCAGCTCCGGGACTAGCGGAATATCCTACGAGCAGTACTTC
TRBD2,NA,TRBJ2-7,TRBV28,CASMWGLVSYEQYF,TGTGCCAGCATGTGGGGACTAGTCTCCTACGAGCAGTACTTC
TRBD2,NA,TRBJ2-7,TRBV6-2/TRBV6-3,CASSYFLAGDGGEQYF,TGTGCCAGCAGTTACTTCCTAGCGGGGGATGGGGGCGAGCAGTACTTC
TRBD2,NA,TRBJ2-1,TRBV5-4,CASSSGTTYEQFF,TGTGCCAGCAGCTCCGGGACTACCTATGAGCAGTTCTTC
NA,NA,TRBJ2-3,TRBV6-5,CASFLDGTDTQYF,TGTGCCAGCTTTCTAGACGGGACAGATACGCAGTATTTT
NA,NA,TRBJ2-2,TRBV11-3,CASSLWGQGTGELFF,TGTGCCAGCAGCTTATGGGGGCAAGGCACCGGGGAGCTGTTTTTT
NA,NA,TRBJ2-7,TRBV7-2,CASSLAGRAATYEQYF,TGTGCCAGCAGCTTAGCCGGTCGTGCAGCGACCTACGAGCAGTACTTC
TRBD2,NA,TRBJ2-1,TRBV7-2,CASSLVPLRGGHEQFF,TGTGCCAGCAGCTTAGTTCCTTTACGGGGGGGCCATGAGCAGTTCTTC